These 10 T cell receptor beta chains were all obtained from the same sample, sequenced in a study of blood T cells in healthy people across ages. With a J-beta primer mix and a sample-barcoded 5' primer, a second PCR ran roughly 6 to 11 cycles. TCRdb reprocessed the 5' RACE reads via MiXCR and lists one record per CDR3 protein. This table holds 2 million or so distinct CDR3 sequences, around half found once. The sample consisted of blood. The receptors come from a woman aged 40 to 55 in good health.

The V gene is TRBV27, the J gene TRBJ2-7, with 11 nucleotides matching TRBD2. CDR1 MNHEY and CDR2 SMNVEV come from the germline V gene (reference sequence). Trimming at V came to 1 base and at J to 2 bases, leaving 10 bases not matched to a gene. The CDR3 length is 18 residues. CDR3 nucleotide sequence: TGTGCCAGCAGTTTATATTCTAGCGGGGGGAGCTCTGCCTACGAGCAGTACTTC. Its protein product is CASSLYSSGGSSAYEQYF.

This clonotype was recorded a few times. The CDR3 sequence: CSVHPLESSYNEQFF. In nucleotides, the CDR3 is TGCAGTGTTCACCCTCTTGAAAGCTCCTACAATGAGCAGTTCTTC. The chain combines TRBV20-1 with TRBJ2-1, with D hard to call. Trimming pared 7 bases from V and 0 bases from J, leaving 16 bases between. The CDR3 runs 15 residues. Per the germline V gene, CDR1 is DFQATT and CDR2 is SNEGSKA (reference sequence).

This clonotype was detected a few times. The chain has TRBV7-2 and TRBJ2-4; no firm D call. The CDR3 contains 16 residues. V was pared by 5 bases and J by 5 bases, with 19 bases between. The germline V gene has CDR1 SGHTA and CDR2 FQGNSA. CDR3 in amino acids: CASSPRPVAFENIQYF. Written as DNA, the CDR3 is TGTGCCAGCAGCCCTAGGCCGGTAGCTTTTGAAAACATTCAGTACTTC.

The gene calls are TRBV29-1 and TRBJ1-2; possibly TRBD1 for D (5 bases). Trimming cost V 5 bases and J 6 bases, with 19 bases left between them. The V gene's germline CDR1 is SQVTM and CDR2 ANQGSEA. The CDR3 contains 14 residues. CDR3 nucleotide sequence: TGCAGCGTTCCGGACAACCGGTGGGGAGATGGCTACACCTTC. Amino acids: CSVPDNRWGDGYTF. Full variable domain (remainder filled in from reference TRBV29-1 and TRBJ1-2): SAVISQKPSRDICQRGTSLTIQCQVDSQVTMMFWYRQQPGQSLTLIATANQGSEATYESGFVIDKFPISRPNLTFSTLTVSNMSPEDSSIYLCSVPDNRWGDGYTFGSGTRLTVV.

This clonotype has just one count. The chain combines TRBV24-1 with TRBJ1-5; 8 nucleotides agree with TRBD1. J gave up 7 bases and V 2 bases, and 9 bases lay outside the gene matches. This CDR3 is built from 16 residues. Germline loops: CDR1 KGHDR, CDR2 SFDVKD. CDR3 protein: CATSDSSRGQKQPQHF. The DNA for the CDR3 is TGTGCCACCAGTGATTCGTCCAGGGGGCAAAAACAGCCCCAGCATTTT.

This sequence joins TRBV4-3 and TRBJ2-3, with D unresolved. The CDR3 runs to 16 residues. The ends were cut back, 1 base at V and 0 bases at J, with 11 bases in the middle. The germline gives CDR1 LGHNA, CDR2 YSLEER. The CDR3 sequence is CASSQGAVTSTDTQYF. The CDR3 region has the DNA TGCGCCAGCAGCCAAGGGGCCGTTACTAGCACAGATACGCAGTATTTT.

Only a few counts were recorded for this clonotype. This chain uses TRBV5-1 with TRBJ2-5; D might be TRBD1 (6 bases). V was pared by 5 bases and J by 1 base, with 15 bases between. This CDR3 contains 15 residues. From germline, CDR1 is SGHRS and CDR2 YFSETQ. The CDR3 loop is CASSPLQGSQETQYF. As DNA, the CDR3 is TGCGCCAGCAGTCCCTTGCAGGGGTCCCAAGAGACCCAGTACTTC. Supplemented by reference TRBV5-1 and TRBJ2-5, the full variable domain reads KAGVTQTPRYLIKTRGQQVTLSCSPISGHRSVSWYQQTPGQGLQFLFEYFSETQRNKGNFPGRFSGRQFSNSRSEMNVSTLELGDSALYLCASSPLQGSQETQYFGPGTRLLVL.

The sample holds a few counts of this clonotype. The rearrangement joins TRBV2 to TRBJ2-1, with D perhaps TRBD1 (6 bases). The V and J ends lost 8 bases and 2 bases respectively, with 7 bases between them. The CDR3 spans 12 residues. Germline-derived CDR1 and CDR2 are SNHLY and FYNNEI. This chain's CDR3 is CASQGTYNEQFF. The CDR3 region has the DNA TGTGCCAGCCAGGGGACCTACAATGAGCAGTTCTTC.

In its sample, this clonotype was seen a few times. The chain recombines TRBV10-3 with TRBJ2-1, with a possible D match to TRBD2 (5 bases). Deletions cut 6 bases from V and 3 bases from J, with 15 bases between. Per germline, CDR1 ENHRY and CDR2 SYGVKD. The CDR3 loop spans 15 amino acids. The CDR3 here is CAISPGPGNYNEQFF. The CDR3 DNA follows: TGTGCCATCAGCCCAGGACCCGGGAACTACAATGAGCAGTTCTTC.

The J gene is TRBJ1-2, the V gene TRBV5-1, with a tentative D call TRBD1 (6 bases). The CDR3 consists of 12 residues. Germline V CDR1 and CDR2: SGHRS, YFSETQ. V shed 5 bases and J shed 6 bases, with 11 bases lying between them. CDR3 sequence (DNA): TGCGCCAGCAGAGGCAGGGGTGATGGCTACACCTTC. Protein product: CASRGRGDGYTF.